This T cell receptor beta chain was documented in a study of OX40 agonist ivuxolimab in advanced cancers. The ends were cut back, 7 bases at V and 0 bases at J, with 13 bases in the middle. Germline V gives CDR1 MNHEY, CDR2 SVGAGI. This CDR3 comprises 15 residues. Sequencing used immunoSEQ multiplex PCR; TCRdb keeps in-frame clones, though not all of them. Of about 130,000 clones listed, 85% to 95% are singletons. The receptor was isolated from an adult with an advanced solid tumor such as melanoma, head and neck, liver or kidney cancer. The chain couples TRBV6-5 to TRBJ1-5; D is undetermined. The sequencing here drew on CD4+ or CD8+ T cells sorted from blood, taken in a trial of the OX40 agonist ivuxolimab. The CDR3 DNA is TGTGCCAGCACCCCCAGCCGGAATAGCAATCAGCCCCAGCATTTT. Its translation: CASTPSRNSNQPQHF.